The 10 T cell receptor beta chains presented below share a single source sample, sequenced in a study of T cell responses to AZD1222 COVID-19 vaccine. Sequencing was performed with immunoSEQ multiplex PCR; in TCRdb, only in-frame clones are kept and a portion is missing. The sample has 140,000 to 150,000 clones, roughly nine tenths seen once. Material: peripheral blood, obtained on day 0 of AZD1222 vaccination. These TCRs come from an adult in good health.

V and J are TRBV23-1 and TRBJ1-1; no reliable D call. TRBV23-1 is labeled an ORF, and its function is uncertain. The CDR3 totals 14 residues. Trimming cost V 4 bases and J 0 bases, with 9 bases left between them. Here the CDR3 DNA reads TGCGCCAGCAGTCCGAAAATACTGAACACTGAAGCTTTCTTT. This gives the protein CASSPKILNTEAFF.

CDR3 in amino acids: CASSLGDREGSPLHF. The CDR3 DNA reads as TGTGCCAGCAGTTTAGGCGACAGGGAAGGGTCACCCCTCCACTTT. This chain connects TRBV28 to TRBJ1-6, with 7 bases lining up with TRBD1. V was pared by 2 bases and J by 10 bases, with 8 bases of the junction left unmatched. The CDR3 is made up of 15 amino acids. CDR1 MDHEN and CDR2 SYDVKM come from the germline V gene.

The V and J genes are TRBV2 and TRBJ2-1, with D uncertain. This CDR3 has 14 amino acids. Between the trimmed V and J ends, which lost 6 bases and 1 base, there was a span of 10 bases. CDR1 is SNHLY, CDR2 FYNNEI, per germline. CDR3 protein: CASSPQGSYNEQFF. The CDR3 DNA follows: TGTGCCAGCAGCCCACAAGGATCCTACAATGAGCAGTTCTTC.

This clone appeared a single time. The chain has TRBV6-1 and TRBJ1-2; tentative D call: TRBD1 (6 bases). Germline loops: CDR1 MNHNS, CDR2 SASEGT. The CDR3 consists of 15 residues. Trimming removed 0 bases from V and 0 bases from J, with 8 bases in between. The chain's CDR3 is CASSEAGTPNYGYTF. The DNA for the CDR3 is TGTGCCAGCAGTGAAGCCGGGACACCTAACTATGGCTACACCTTC.

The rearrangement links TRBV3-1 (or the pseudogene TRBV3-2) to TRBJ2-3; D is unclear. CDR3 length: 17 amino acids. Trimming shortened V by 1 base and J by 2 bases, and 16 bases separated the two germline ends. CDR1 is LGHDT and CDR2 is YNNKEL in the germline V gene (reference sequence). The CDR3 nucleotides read TGTGCCAGCAGCCAAGTTAGGGTTACTCGAATCACAGATACGCAGTATTTT. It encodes CASSQVRVTRITDTQYF.

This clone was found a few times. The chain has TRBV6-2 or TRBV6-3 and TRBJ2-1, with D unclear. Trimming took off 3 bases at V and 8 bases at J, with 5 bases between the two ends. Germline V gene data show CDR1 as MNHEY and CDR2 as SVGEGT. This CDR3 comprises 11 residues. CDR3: CASSYRDEQFF. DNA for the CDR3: TGTGCCAGCAGTTATCGGGATGAGCAGTTCTTC.

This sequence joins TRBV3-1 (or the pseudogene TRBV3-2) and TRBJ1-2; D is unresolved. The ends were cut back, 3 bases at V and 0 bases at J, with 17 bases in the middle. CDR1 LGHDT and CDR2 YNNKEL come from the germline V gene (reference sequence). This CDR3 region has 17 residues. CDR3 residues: CASSHLIEQRTNYGYTF. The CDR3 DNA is TGTGCCAGCAGCCATTTAATCGAACAGAGAACTAACTATGGCTACACCTTC.

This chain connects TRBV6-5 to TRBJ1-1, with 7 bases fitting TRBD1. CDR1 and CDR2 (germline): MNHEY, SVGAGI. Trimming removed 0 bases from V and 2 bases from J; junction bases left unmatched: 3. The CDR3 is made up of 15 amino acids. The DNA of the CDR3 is TGTGCCAGCAGTTACTCGAGACAGGGAAACACTGAAGCTTTCTTT. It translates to CASSYSRQGNTEAFF.

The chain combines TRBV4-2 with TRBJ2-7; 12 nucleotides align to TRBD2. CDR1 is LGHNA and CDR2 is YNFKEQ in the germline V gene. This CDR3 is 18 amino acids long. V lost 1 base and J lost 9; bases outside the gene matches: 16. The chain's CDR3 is CASSQARASGREKHGQYF. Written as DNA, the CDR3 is TGTGCCAGCAGCCAAGCCCGGGCTAGCGGGAGGGAGAAGCACGGGCAGTACTTC.

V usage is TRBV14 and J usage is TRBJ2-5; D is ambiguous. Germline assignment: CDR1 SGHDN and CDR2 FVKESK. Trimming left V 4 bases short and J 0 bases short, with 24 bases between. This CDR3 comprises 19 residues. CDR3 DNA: TGTGCCAGCAGCCCATCCCGAGGAACGTTCTACTTGGACCAAGAGACCCAGTACTTC. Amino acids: CASSPSRGTFYLDQETQYF.